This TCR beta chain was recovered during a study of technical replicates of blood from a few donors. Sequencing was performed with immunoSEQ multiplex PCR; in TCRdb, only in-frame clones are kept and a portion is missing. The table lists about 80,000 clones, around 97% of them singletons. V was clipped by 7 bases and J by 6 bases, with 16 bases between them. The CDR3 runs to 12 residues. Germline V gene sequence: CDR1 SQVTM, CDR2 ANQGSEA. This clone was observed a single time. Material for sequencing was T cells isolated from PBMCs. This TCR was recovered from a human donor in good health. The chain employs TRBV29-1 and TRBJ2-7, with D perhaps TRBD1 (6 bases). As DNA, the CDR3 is TGCAGCGCCGAGGGGGTTGGCGCCGAGCAGTACTTC. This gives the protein CSAEGVGAEQYF.